What follows are 17 T cell receptor beta chains derived from one specimen sequenced in a study of cytomegalovirus exposure and HLA in healthy donors. The PCR ran on 60 Vbeta and 13 Jbeta primers. Using immunoSEQ multiplex PCR, the repertoire was profiled, and TCRdb retains in-frame clones only, with some absent. The data show 100,000 to 150,000 clones, 77% seen once. Sequencing was performed on PBMCs. These receptors were obtained from a woman aged 55 to 70 in good health and CMV-seronegative.

The chain carries TRBV19 and TRBJ1-5; a possible D gene is TRBD1 (6 bases). The CDR3 length is 18 residues. V was shortened by 6 bases and J by 1 base, with 22 bases between the two germline ends. Germline CDR1 LNHDA, CDR2 SQIVND (reference sequence). The CDR3: CASSNWGGGGESNQPQHF. The CDR3, as DNA: TGTGCCAGTAGCAATTGGGGTGGCGGGGGCGAGAGCAATCAGCCCCAGCATTTT.

V is TRBV28 and J is TRBJ1-2; tentative D call: TRBD1 (6 bases). Germline V gene data show CDR1 as MDHEN and CDR2 as SYDVKM. V lost 2 bases and J 4 bases, leaving 11 bases between the germline ends. The CDR3 length is 14 residues. The CDR3 sequence: CASSLRQDLYGYTF. For the CDR3, the DNA is TGTGCCAGCAGTTTAAGACAGGACCTCTATGGCTACACCTTC.

In regard to this clone: One end of the junction is discordant with germline, which a read error may explain. This chain joins TRBV30 and TRBJ1-2; 9 nucleotides line up with TRBD1. Germline V gives CDR1 GTSNPN, CDR2 SVGIG (reference sequence). The CDR3 length is 14 residues. DNA for the CDR3: TGTGCCTGGACCCCGGACAGGGGCTGGTATGGCTACCCCTTC. It encodes CAWTPDRGWYGYPF.

The J gene is TRBJ2-2, the V gene TRBV5-1, with D tentatively TRBD2 (6 bases). From germline, CDR1 is SGHRS and CDR2 YFSETQ. This CDR3 comprises 15 residues. V was cut by 2 bases and J by 2 bases, with 10 bases left in between. This CDR3 reads CASSLGGTNTGELFF. Written as DNA, the CDR3 is TGCGCCAGCAGCTTAGGCGGGACTAACACCGGGGAGCTGTTTTTT.

This chain uses TRBV27 with TRBJ2-3; 11 positions match TRBD2. V lost 4 bases and J lost 1; bases outside the gene matches: 10. The CDR3 runs 18 residues. Germline CDR1 MNHEY, CDR2 SMNVEV (reference sequence). The CDR3 protein is CASSSPGTSGLGTDTQYF. The CDR3 DNA sequence: TGTGCCAGCAGTTCCCCAGGGACTAGCGGACTAGGCACAGATACGCAGTATTTT.

The CDR3 loop reads CASSPGREVNSPLHF. The CDR3, as DNA: TGTGCCAGCAGCCCCGGGAGGGAGGTTAATTCACCCCTCCACTTT. The chain recombines TRBV7-3 with TRBJ1-6; D call uncertain. CDR1 SGHTA and CDR2 FQGTGA come from the germline V gene. The CDR3 is 15 residues long. Trimming took 5 bases from V and 6 from J, leaving 14 bases between them.

DNA of the CDR3: TGTGCCAGCAGTGTTAGGGACAGCAAAAACATTCAGTACTTC. It translates to CASSVRDSKNIQYF. J is TRBJ2-4 and V is TRBV6-1, with TRBD1 identical over 7 bases. The V segment lost 4 bases and the J segment 3 bases; nucleotides outside the gene matches: 3. This CDR3 is 14 amino acids long. Germline values: CDR1 MNHNS, CDR2 SASEGT.

This clone was counted only a few times. The junction departs from germline at one end; a sequencing error may be responsible. CDR3 sequence (DNA): TGTGCTAGCAGCCCGGGACAGGGGTCCCCCATTCAGTACTTC. Amino acid sequence: CASSPGQGSPIQYF. The rearrangement links TRBV7-7 to TRBJ2-4, with TRBD1 matching over 10 bases. The CDR3 sequence is 14 residues long. Germline V gene data show CDR1 as SSHAT and CDR2 as FNYEAQ (reference sequence).

This clone came up a few times. This chain joins TRBV4-2 and TRBJ1-2; 7 positions match TRBD1. J was trimmed by 8 bases and V by 2 bases; bases with no gene match: 11. Per the germline V gene, CDR1 is LGHNA and CDR2 is YNFKEQ. CDR3 size: 15 residues. For the CDR3, the DNA is TGTGCCAGCAGCCAACCCGGACAGGCCTTTAACGGCTACACCTTC. Its translation: CASSQPGQAFNGYTF.

The chain couples TRBV7-6 to TRBJ1-3; maybe TRBD1 (5 bases). The germline CDR1 and CDR2 sequences are SGHVS and FNYEAQ. Trimming cost V 3 bases and J 11 bases, with 14 bases left between them. The CDR3 has 13 amino acids. The CDR3 coding sequence is TGTGCCAGCAGCTTTGGGGCGGTCGAAGCCATATATTTT. Translation: CASSFGAVEAIYF. The variable domain in full, completed from reference TRBV7-6 and TRBJ1-3, reads GAGVSQSPRYKVTKRGQDVALRCDPISGHVSLYWYRQALGQGPEFLTYFNYEAQQDKSGLPNDRFSAERPEGSISTLTIQRTEQRDSAMYRCASSFGAVEAIYFGEGSWLTVV.

The chain uses TRBV7-9 and TRBJ1-1; D uncertain. Trimming took 8 bases from V and 1 from J, leaving 20 bases between them. CDR3 size: 16 residues. From germline, CDR1 is SEHNR and CDR2 FQNEAQ (reference sequence). The CDR3: CASLKVKTIPNTEAFF. The CDR3 DNA reads as TGTGCCAGCCTGAAGGTCAAGACTATACCGAACACTGAAGCTTTCTTT.

The gene calls are TRBV7-7 and TRBJ2-2; a weak D match, TRBD2 (6 bases). Germline V gives CDR1 SSHAT, CDR2 FNYEAQ (reference sequence). Deletions cut 5 bases from V and 1 base from J, with 14 bases between. The CDR3 has 16 residues. The CDR3 sequence: CASSRTVEGNTGELFF. In DNA form, the CDR3 reads TGTGCCAGCAGCCGTACTGTGGAGGGGAACACCGGGGAGCTGTTTTTT.

The genes are TRBV11-2 and TRBJ1-1; D is undetermined. V was trimmed by 5 bases and J by 4 bases, leaving 14 bases between them. The CDR3 contains 14 residues. Germline V gives CDR1 SGHAT, CDR2 FQNNGV. The DNA for the CDR3 is TGTGCCAGCAGCCCAAGACAAGCCCGCACTGAAGCTTTCTTT. Translating gives CASSPRQARTEAFF.

The chain is built from TRBV5-1 and TRBJ1-1; D perhaps matches TRBD1 (5 bases). The CDR3 length is 13 residues. Germline V gives CDR1 SGHRS, CDR2 YFSETQ. Trimming took off 6 bases at V and 10 bases at J, with 19 bases between the two ends. In DNA form, the CDR3 reads TGCGCCAGCAACCGAGGTGGGGGGAAGGGAGCTTTCTTT. Amino acid sequence: CASNRGGGKGAFF.

The chain uses TRBV5-1 and TRBJ2-1; 9 bases match TRBD1. The CDR3 loop spans 14 amino acids. Germline loops: CDR1 SGHRS, CDR2 YFSETQ. The junction had 8 bases not matched to a gene; V was cut back by 4 bases and J by 9 bases. CDR3 bases: TGCGCCAGCAGCCTCCGGGACAGGGAGGGTGAGCAGTTCTTC. Amino acid sequence: CASSLRDREGEQFF.

The V and J genes are TRBV16 and TRBJ1-5; a possible D gene is TRBD1 (5 bases). This CDR3 is built from 15 residues. Trimming removed 2 bases from V and 3 bases from J, with 11 bases in between. CDR1 is KGHSY and CDR2 is FQNENV in the germline V gene. CDR3 region: CASSQGRGTNQPQHF. DNA of the CDR3: TGTGCCAGCAGCCAAGGTCGGGGGACCAATCAGCCCCAGCATTTT.

This rearrangement joins TRBV9 to TRBJ2-3, with TRBD1 as a possible D gene (6 bases). Germline CDR1 and CDR2: SGDLS and YYNGEE. The CDR3 length is 15 residues. Trimming removed 2 bases from V and 6 bases from J, with 16 bases in between. DNA for the CDR3: TGTGCCAGCAGCGTCGATCACAGAAGGGGGGATACGCAGTATTTT. Translation: CASSVDHRRGDTQYF.